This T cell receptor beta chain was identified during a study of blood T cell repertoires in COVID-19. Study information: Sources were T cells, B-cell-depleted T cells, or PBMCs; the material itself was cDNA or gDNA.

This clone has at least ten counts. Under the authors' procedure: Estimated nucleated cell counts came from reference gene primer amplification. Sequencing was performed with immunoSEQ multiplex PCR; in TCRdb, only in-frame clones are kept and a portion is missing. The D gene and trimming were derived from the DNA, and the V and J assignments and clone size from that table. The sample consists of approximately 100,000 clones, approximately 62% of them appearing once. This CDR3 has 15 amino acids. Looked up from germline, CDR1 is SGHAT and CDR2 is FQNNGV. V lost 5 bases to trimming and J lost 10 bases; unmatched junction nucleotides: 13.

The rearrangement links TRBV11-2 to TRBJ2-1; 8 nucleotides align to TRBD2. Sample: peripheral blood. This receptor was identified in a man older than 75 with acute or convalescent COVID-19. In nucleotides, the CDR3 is TGTGCCAGCAGCCCTGGACTAGCCCGAGGGGGGGAGCAGTTCTTC. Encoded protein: CASSPGLARGGEQFF.